This TCR beta chain was observed in a study of T cell responses to AZD1222 COVID-19 vaccine. General study findings and limits: There were mostly white British donors and more females than males, and clonal diversity was possibly underestimated. Repertoires were obtained solely post-peak T cell response. Only a handful of AZD1222 recipients, more than five in all, had baseline seropositivity.

The protocol was immunoSEQ multiplex PCR, while the TCRdb copy is restricted to in-frame clones and leaves out a portion. The sample records approximately 61,000 clones, 81% being singletons. V shed 6 bases, J shed 6 bases, and the junction held 9 bases outside the gene matches. There are 16 residues in the CDR3. Germline V gene lookup returns CDR1 ENHRY and CDR2 SYGVKD. Concerning this clone: Its antigen is not known.

The chain employs TRBV10-3 and TRBJ2-1, with TRBD2 matching 12 bases. The source of this sequence is an adult who received the AZD1222 COVID-19 vaccine. The material sequenced was peripheral blood, taken 28 days after the second AZD1222 dose. The DNA for the CDR3 is TGTGCCATCAGGCCGGGACTAGCGGGTGGGGTCAATGAGCAGTTCTTC. It is translated as CAIRPGLAGGVNEQFF.